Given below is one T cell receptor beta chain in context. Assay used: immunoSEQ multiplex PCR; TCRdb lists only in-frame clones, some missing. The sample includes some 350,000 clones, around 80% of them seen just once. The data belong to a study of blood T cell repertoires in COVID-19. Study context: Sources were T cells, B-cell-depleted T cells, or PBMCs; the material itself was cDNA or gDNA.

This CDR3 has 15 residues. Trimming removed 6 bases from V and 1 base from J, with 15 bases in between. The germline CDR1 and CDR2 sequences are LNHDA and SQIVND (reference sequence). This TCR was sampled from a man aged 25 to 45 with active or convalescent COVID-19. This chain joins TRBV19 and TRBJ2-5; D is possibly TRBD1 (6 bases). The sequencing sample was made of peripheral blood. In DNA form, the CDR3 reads TGTGCCAGTAGCCCAAGGACACAGGGCCAAGAGACCCAGTACTTC. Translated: CASSPRTQGQETQYF. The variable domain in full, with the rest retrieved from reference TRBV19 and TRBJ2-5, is DGGITQSPKYLFRKEGQNVTLSCEQNLNHDAMYWYRQDPGQGLRLIYYSQIVNDFQKGDIAEGYSVSREKKESFPLTVTSAQKNPTAFYLCASSPRTQGQETQYFGPGTRLLVL.